This T cell receptor beta chain was sequenced in a study of T cell repertoires in cytomegalovirus infection. As for the study in general: Public TCR beta signatures were indicative of both CMV infection and a matching HLA type.

CDR1 and CDR2 (germline): MNHEY, SVGEGT. The CDR3 has 16 amino acids. V was shortened by 7 bases and J by 6 bases, with 22 bases between the two germline ends. This clonotype was seen a few times. Its target is unknown. Findings and limits, study-wide: Accumulated public TCR beta family frequency recognized individuals carrying CMV together with the relevant HLA. Within the response measured ex vivo, HLA-C-restricted CMV-specific TCR beta clonotypes were dominant.

TCRdb recomputed calls from the reads with MiXCR, one row per CDR3 protein. The sample includes around 450,000 distinct CDR3 sequences, about 11% of them seen just once. The sample consisted of PBMCs. The J gene is TRBJ2-1, the V gene TRBV6-2 or TRBV6-3, with D tentatively TRBD2 (6 bases). This TCR derives from a human donor in good health (CMV status not recorded). Some clones in this sample may be carry-over from other donors' samples. The CDR3 is CASTYRRDRVGNEQFF. CDR3 nucleotides: TGTGCCAGCACCTACAGGAGGGACCGGGTAGGCAATGAGCAGTTCTTC.